This T cell receptor beta chain came from a study of somatic mutations in cytotoxic T cells in rheumatoid arthritis. Across the study: A subset of V beta antibody-stained T-cell populations was isolated by flow sorting, reaching nearly 100% purity, and this subset included V beta1+ cells that went on to TCRB sequencing.

The CDR3 covers 15 residues. In germline, CDR1 is SGHTA, CDR2 FQGNSA. V dropped 2 bases and J dropped 2 bases, with 10 bases sitting between them. With respect to this clone: The antigen remains unidentified.

TCRdb's copy holds only in-frame clones and misses some; the assay was immunoSEQ multiplex PCR. The sample has about 25,000 clones, over 65% seen once. General study findings and limits: There were about an eighth of the roughly 65 patients in whom the largest CD8+ clone exceeded 20% of CD8+ cells. TRBV07 showed slight underrepresentation in rheumatoid arthritis patients, unadjusted for multiple comparisons. Statistically, CD8+ T-cell clonality was not significantly distinct between individuals with rheumatoid arthritis and age-matched healthy controls.

The chain couples TRBV7-2 to TRBJ1-5; D unresolved. This TCR derives from a woman younger than 30 in good health. Sequenced: CD8+ T cells sorted from blood. The CDR3 DNA follows: TGTGCCAGCAGCTTACCGGGTTTGGGCAATCAGCCCCAGCATTTT. Its protein product is CASSLPGLGNQPQHF. The complete variable domain, with remaining parts taken from reference TRBV7-2 and TRBJ1-5, reads GAGVSQSPSNKVTEKGKDVELRCDPISGHTALYWYRQSLGQGLEFLIYFQGNSAPDKSGLPSDRFSAERTGGSVSTLTIQRTQQEDSAVYLCASSLPGLGNQPQHFGDGTRLSIL.